This T cell receptor beta chain was retrieved from a study of blood T cell repertoires in COVID-19. Study overall: COVID-19 samples, acute and convalescent, were from the United States, Italy and Spain.

This CDR3 region has 14 residues. Germline V gene sequence: CDR1 SGHDN, CDR2 FVKESK. Deletions cut 4 bases from V and 5 bases from J, with 14 bases between. Study processing details: Reference gene primer amplification yielded estimated nucleated cell counts. Assay: immunoSEQ multiplex PCR; the TCRdb copy retains only in-frame clones and omits some. V and J calls and clone size are copied from that table; D and trimming were computed from the DNA. The sample comprises under 300,000 clones, more than 80% of which are singletons, and under 2.5% rests with the top ten. What was sequenced was PBMCs or T cells enriched from blood (not recorded which). This TCR was recovered from a woman between 18 and 29 years old who had recovered from COVID-19. The V gene is TRBV14, the J gene TRBJ1-1, with unresolved D. The chain's CDR3 is CASSPVGRETEAFF. The DNA for the CDR3 is TGTGCCAGCAGCCCCGTTGGGAGGGAGACTGAAGCTTTCTTT.